This T cell receptor beta chain is drawn from a study of cytomegalovirus exposure and HLA in healthy donors. The germline V gene has CDR1 SGDLS and CDR2 YYNGEE. With 4 bases removed from V and 0 bases from J, the gap between germline ends came to 8 bases. The length of the CDR3 is 14 residues. Regarding the study as a whole: Within an earlier analysis, most TCR beta V segments proved productive either about 90% or about 30% of the time. TCR beta chains numbering 150 to 200 were designated cytomegalovirus-associated.

About this clone itself: No antigen is known for it.

The PCR employed 60 Vbeta primers together with 13 Jbeta primers. Method: immunoSEQ multiplex PCR; TCRdb's copy keeps in-frame clones and lacks some. This sample yields approximately 150,000 clones, of which about 80% are seen a single time; about 13% belongs to the top ten. This sequence originates from a man aged 35 to 55 in good health and CMV-seropositive. The specimen sequenced was PBMCs. The chain is built from TRBV9 and TRBJ2-4, with TRBD1 as a possible D gene (5 bases). CDR3 loop: CASSPTVAKNIQYF. The DNA for the CDR3 is TGTGCCAGCAGCCCGACAGTAGCCAAAAACATTCAGTACTTC.